One and the same sample provided the 32 T cell receptor beta chains below, sequenced in a study of blood T cells in healthy people across ages. A second 7 to 11 cycle PCR used barcoded and J-beta primers. Using its own MiXCR run on the 5' RACE reads, TCRdb lists one record per CDR3 protein. The repertoire holds approximately 400,000 distinct CDR3 sequences, with over 45% as singletons. What was sequenced was blood. These receptors were taken from a man in his fifties or sixties in good health.

As to this clonotype: A read error may be the cause here, since a much bigger clone is one base away. The chain carries TRBV2 and TRBJ1-4; TRBD1 is a possible D gene (5 bases). V was shortened by 9 bases and J by 7 bases, with 15 bases between the two germline ends. This CDR3 is built from 13 residues. From germline, CDR1 is SNHLY and CDR2 FYNNEI. The CDR3 here is CASYGAEGEKLFF. In nucleotides, the CDR3 is TGTGCCAGTTACGGGGCGGAGGGTGAAAAACTGTTTTTT.

This clonotype appeared a few times. The CDR3 nucleotides are TGTGCCAGCAGTGAGAAGGGACGACTACGCACAGATACGCAGTATTTT. The encoded protein is CASSEKGRLRTDTQYF. The rearrangement joins TRBV2 to TRBJ2-3, with D perhaps assigned TRBD1 or TRBD2 (5 bases each). Germline-derived CDR1 and CDR2 are SNHLY and FYNNEI. V lost 3 bases to trimming and J lost 1 base, with 14 bases between them. The CDR3 has 16 amino acids.

This clonotype was seen only once. At one end the junction does not follow the germline gene, possibly because of a read error. The V and J genes are TRBV20-1 and TRBJ2-5; tentatively, D is TRBD2 (6 bases). This CDR3 has 16 residues. The germline CDR1 and CDR2 sequences are DFQATT and SNEGSKA (reference sequence). The CDR3 loop is CSARPPVGGTGEAQYF. CDR3 coding DNA: TGCAGTGCCAGGCCTCCGGTGGGCGGGACTGGAGAGGCCCAGTACTTC.

This clonotype was seen a handful of times. The chain combines TRBV6-5 with TRBJ2-5; maybe TRBD1 (6 bases). Near its end, the DNA agrees better with TRBJ2-7, so the J call may be wrong. CDR1 and CDR2 from the germline V gene are MNHEY and SVGAGI. CDR3 length: 14 amino acids. CDR3 loop: CASSYGSRGYEQYF. Here the CDR3 DNA reads TGTGCCAGCAGTTATGGTAGCAGGGGATACGAGCAGTACTTC.

The CDR3 region is CASSQGALYYNEQFF. CDR3 in DNA: TGTGCCAGCAGCCAAGGAGCACTTTACTACAATGAGCAGTTCTTC. The rearrangement links TRBV3-1 to TRBJ2-1; no reliable D call. CDR1 and CDR2 from the germline V gene are LGHDT and YNNKEL (reference sequence). This CDR3 is built from 15 residues. The germline V and J ends were trimmed by 1 base and 3 bases, with 10 bases remaining between them.

This clonotype was recorded a few times. The V and J genes are TRBV20-1 and TRBJ2-5, with 7 bases aligning to TRBD2. The CDR3 length is 14 residues. Germline lookup yields CDR1 DFQATT and CDR2 SNEGSKA (reference sequence). Trimming at V came to 3 bases and at J to 0 bases, leaving 4 bases not matched to a gene. The CDR3 DNA follows: TGCAGTGCTAGGACGGGGGGATACCAAGAGACCCAGTACTTC. It translates to CSARTGGYQETQYF.

The chain employs TRBV27 and TRBJ2-3, with 7 bases that match TRBD1. Germline CDR1 MNHEY, CDR2 SMNVEV (reference sequence). This CDR3 has 14 amino acids. V gave up 8 bases and J gave up 3 bases; unmatched junction bases: 8. In DNA form, the CDR3 reads TGTGCCAGCCGTACAGGGGCAGGTACAGATACGCAGTATTTT. Protein product: CASRTGAGTDTQYF.

The table lists this clonotype with many counts. The genes are TRBV20-1 and TRBJ2-5; D is uncertain. Trimming took off 0 bases at V and 1 base at J, with 15 bases between the two ends. Germline V gene lookup returns CDR1 DFQATT and CDR2 SNEGSKA (reference sequence). The CDR3 extends over 16 amino acids. For the CDR3, the DNA is TGCAGTGCTAGAGATGGCGCAAAGATGACCCAAGAGACCCAGTACTTC. It encodes CSARDGAKMTQETQYF.

The V and J genes are TRBV5-1 and TRBJ2-1; maybe TRBD2 (6 bases). Germline loops: CDR1 SGHRS, CDR2 YFSETQ. V was trimmed by 4 bases and J by 8 bases, leaving 19 bases between them. The CDR3 consists of 15 residues. The CDR3 here is CASSLRLDRSDEQFF. CDR3 nucleotide sequence: TGCGCCAGCAGCCTTCGACTAGATCGGTCGGATGAGCAGTTCTTC.

J is TRBJ1-2 and V is TRBV20-1, with unresolved D. Germline lookup yields CDR1 DFQATT and CDR2 SNEGSKA (reference sequence). V gave up 1 base and J gave up 7 bases, with 19 bases separating them. The CDR3 spans 15 residues. The CDR3 sequence: CSARVGSSPRSGYTF. As DNA, the CDR3 is TGCAGTGCTAGAGTAGGTTCCAGTCCTAGGAGTGGCTACACCTTC.

In this sample, this clonotype turned up once. J is TRBJ2-7 and V is TRBV4-3; D is unclear. Germline V gives CDR1 LGHNA, CDR2 YSLEER. The CDR3 runs 15 residues. V lost 4 bases to trimming and J lost 0 bases, with 13 bases between them. Here the CDR3 reads CASSPERTSSYEQYF. CDR3 in DNA: TGCGCCAGCAGCCCAGAAAGGACGTCCTCCTACGAGCAGTACTTC.

The genes are TRBV12-5 and TRBJ2-1, with TRBD2 identical over 7 bases. V shed 5 bases and J 5 bases; nucleotides not matched to a gene: 9. The CDR3 is 15 amino acids. Germline values: CDR1 LGHNT, CDR2 FRNRAP. CDR3 DNA sequence: TGTGCTAGTGGTCCGTATTCGGGGGGAAACAATGAGCAGTTCTTC. Encoded protein: CASGPYSGGNNEQFF. Based on the CDR3 plus reference TRBV12-5 and TRBJ2-1, the full variable domain is DARVTQTPRHKVTEMGQEVTMRCQPILGHNTVFWYRQTMMQGLELLAYFRNRAPLDDSGMPKDRFSAEMPDATLATLKIQPSEPRDSAVYFCASGPYSGGNNEQFFGPGTRLTVL.

The chain recombines TRBV7-3 with TRBJ2-3; maybe TRBD1 (6 bases). Germline values: CDR1 SGHTA, CDR2 FQGTGA. The CDR3 totals 14 residues. V was pared by 0 bases and J by 4 bases, with 8 bases between. The CDR3 sequence is CASSLTPGADTQYF. DNA for the CDR3: TGTGCCAGCAGCTTAACCCCAGGGGCAGATACGCAGTATTTT.

This clonotype was counted ten times or more. This chain joins TRBV7-8 and TRBJ2-1; 7 nucleotides match TRBD1. V shed 4 bases, J shed 6 bases, and the junction held 3 bases outside the gene matches. The length of the CDR3 is 13 residues. The V gene's germline CDR1 is SGHVS and CDR2 FQNEAQ. The CDR3 is CASSSGQFNEQFF. The CDR3, as DNA: TGTGCCAGCAGCTCGGGACAGTTCAATGAGCAGTTCTTC.

The chain combines TRBV5-1 with TRBJ2-1; 9 positions agree with TRBD2. V was pared by 1 base and J by 6 bases, with 8 bases of the junction left unmatched. Germline V gene data show CDR1 as SGHRS and CDR2 as YFSETQ. The CDR3 loop spans 16 amino acids. The CDR3 sequence is CASSLQASGKLNEQFF. The CDR3 coding sequence is TGCGCCAGCAGCTTGCAGGCTAGCGGGAAGCTCAATGAGCAGTTCTTC.

As to this clonotype: An end of the junction does not agree with germline; a read error may underlie this. This rearrangement joins TRBV20-1 to TRBJ2-1; TRBD2 matches 11 bases. The CDR3 has 14 residues. Germline CDR1 reads DFQATT; CDR2 reads SNEGSKA (reference sequence). CDR3: CSANSGRALNEQVF. CDR3 nucleotide sequence: TGCAGTGCAAATAGCGGGAGGGCCTTAAATGAGCAGGTCTTC.

This clonotype was counted at least ten times. The chain employs TRBV3-1 and TRBJ1-2; a weak D match, TRBD1 (6 bases). The CDR3 contains 12 residues. Trimming took off 6 bases at V and 2 bases at J, with 7 bases between the two ends. Germline V gene data show CDR1 as LGHDT and CDR2 as YNNKEL (reference sequence). Here the CDR3 reads CASSQGNYGYTF. In DNA, the CDR3 is TGTGCCAGCAGTCAGGGGAACTATGGCTACACCTTC.

This clonotype was seen at least ten times. V and J are TRBV14 and TRBJ1-1; D gene ambiguous. The CDR3 totals 13 residues. CDR1 is SGHDN and CDR2 is FVKESK in the germline V gene. The V and J ends lost 5 bases and 3 bases respectively, with 10 bases between them. In nucleotides, the CDR3 is TGTGCCAGCAGCTGGACGGAAGACACTGAAGCTTTCTTT. Translation gives CASSWTEDTEAFF.

With respect to this clonotype: A much larger clone lies one base from this, so it may be a read error. This chain connects TRBV29-1 to TRBJ2-4; TRBD1 agrees at 10 bases. This CDR3 region has 14 residues. V was pared by 6 bases and J by 13 bases, with 15 bases of the junction left unmatched. Germline CDR1 SQVTM, CDR2 ANQGSEA. CDR3 in DNA: TGCAGCGTCGACGGCGGGACAGGGGTCAGAGAGCAGTACTTC. Encoded protein: CSVDGGTGVREQYF. The full variable domain, its missing parts supplied by reference TRBV29-1 and TRBJ2-4, is SAVISQKPSRDICQRGTSLTIQCQVDSQVTMMFWYRQQPGQSLTLIATANQGSEATYESGFVIDKFPISRPNLTFSTLTVSNMSPEDSSIYLCSVDGGTGVREQYFGAGTRLSVL.

The sample holds a few counts of this clonotype. The J gene is TRBJ2-7, the V gene TRBV5-1; possibly TRBD2 for D (6 bases). Germline loops: CDR1 SGHRS, CDR2 YFSETQ. V was pared by 4 bases and J by 2 bases, with 16 bases between. The CDR3 totals 15 residues. The CDR3 protein is CASSLPERATYEQYF. Here the CDR3 DNA reads TGCGCCAGCAGCCTCCCGGAGCGGGCGACCTACGAGCAGTACTTC.

This rearrangement joins TRBV29-1 to TRBJ1-1; D possibly corresponds to TRBD1 (5 bases). The CDR3 has 13 residues. Between the trimmed V and J ends, which lost 5 bases and 11 bases, there was a span of 21 bases. Germline V gene sequence: CDR1 SQVTM, CDR2 ANQGSEA. The CDR3 is CSVWRPGPSPAFF. DNA of the CDR3: TGCAGCGTTTGGAGGCCGGGGCCCTCCCCGGCTTTCTTT.

This clonotype was observed many times. The gene calls are TRBV29-1 and TRBJ2-1; 9 nucleotides line up with TRBD1. CDR3 length: 14 residues. Germline CDR1 and CDR2: SQVTM and ANQGSEA. After removal of 6 bases from V and 5 bases from J, the junction contained 8 bases not matched to a gene. CDR3 sequence: CSVPTGGSHNEQFF. The CDR3 DNA reads TGCAGCGTCCCCACAGGGGGCAGCCACAATGAGCAGTTCTTC.

In this sample, this clonotype turned up a few times. This sequence joins TRBV9 and TRBJ1-2; the D gene is possibly TRBD1 (5 bases). V was clipped by 0 bases and J by 1 base, with 7 bases between them. The CDR3 contains 14 residues. Germline V lookup: CDR1 SGDLS, CDR2 YYNGEE. The CDR3 sequence: CASSVGGGNYGYTF. For the CDR3, the DNA is TGTGCCAGCAGCGTAGGCGGGGGTAACTATGGCTACACCTTC.

The chain links TRBV28 to TRBJ1-5; 7 nucleotides agree with TRBD1. J lost 4 bases, V lost 6 bases, and 9 bases had no gene match. The germline V gene has CDR1 MDHEN and CDR2 SYDVKM. The CDR3 covers 15 residues. The CDR3 loop reads CASRNYRGRNQPQHF. CDR3 nucleotide sequence: TGTGCCAGCAGGAACTACAGGGGACGAAATCAGCCCCAGCATTTT.

The rearrangement links TRBV6-2 or TRBV6-3 to TRBJ2-1; 11 bases align to TRBD2. After removal of 6 bases from V and 1 base from J, the junction contained 8 bases not matched to a gene. The germline V gene has CDR1 MNHEY and CDR2 SVGEGT. There are 17 residues in the CDR3. The CDR3 spells CASRTIGTSGSYNEQFF. CDR3 DNA: TGTGCCAGCAGAACAATCGGGACTAGCGGTTCCTACAATGAGCAGTTCTTC.

This clonotype was observed a handful of times. The CDR3 bases are TGTGCCAGCAGCTTACAACTAGCGGGGAGGGGAGAGACCCAGTACTTC. This gives the protein CASSLQLAGRGETQYF. The rearrangement uses TRBV5-6 and TRBJ2-5, with TRBD2 matching over 10 bases. The germline CDR1 and CDR2 sequences are SGHDT and YYEEEE. Losses at the gene ends were 2 bases for V and 4 bases for J; bases not matched to a gene: 8. CDR3 length: 16 residues. The whole variable domain, filled in from reference TRBV5-6 and TRBJ2-5, reads DAGVTQSPTHLIKTRGQQVTLRCSPKSGHDTVSWYQQALGQGPQFIFQYYEEEERQRGNFPDRFSGHQFPNYSSELNVNALLLGDSALYLCASSLQLAGRGETQYFGPGTRLLVL.

As for this clonotype: A junction end diverges from the germline sequence, so it may reflect a read error. V and J are TRBV3-1 and TRBJ2-1; 12 bases are shared with TRBD2. The CDR3 has 17 amino acids. CDR1 is LGHDT, CDR2 YNNKEL, per germline (reference sequence). CDR3 nucleotide sequence: TGTGCCTGCAGCCCCGGACTAGCGGGATACCCCTACAATGAGCAGTTCTTC. Its translation: CACSPGLAGYPYNEQFF.

The genes are TRBV7-2 and TRBJ2-1, with 7 bases identical to TRBD2. Germline V CDR1 and CDR2: SGHTA, FQGNSA. Trimming removed 1 base from V and 13 bases from J; junction bases left unmatched: 10. This CDR3 contains 14 residues. CDR3 sequence: CASSLDSGKGSQFF. The DNA of the CDR3 is TGTGCCAGCAGCTTAGACAGCGGGAAAGGTTCTCAGTTCTTC. The full variable domain, with the rest looked up from reference TRBV7-2 and TRBJ2-1, is GAGVSQSPSNKVTEKGKDVELRCDPISGHTALYWYRQSLGQGLEFLIYFQGNSAPDKSGLPSDRFSAERTGGSVSTLTIQRTQQEDSAVYLCASSLDSGKGSQFFGPGTRLTVL.

The chain carries TRBV12-3 or TRBV12-4 and TRBJ2-1, with 14 positions matching TRBD2. V shed 3 bases and J 0 bases; nucleotides not matched to a gene: 4. The CDR3 extends over 18 amino acids. This CDR3 reads CASSLGLAGASSYNEQFF. The DNA for the CDR3 is TGTGCCAGCAGTTTGGGACTAGCGGGAGCGAGCTCCTACAATGAGCAGTTCTTC.

V usage is TRBV4-2 and J usage is TRBJ2-5, with D uncertain. The CDR3 sequence is 15 residues long. CDR1 LGHNA and CDR2 YNFKEQ come from the germline V gene. Trimming took off 1 base at V and 5 bases at J, with 14 bases between the two ends. CDR3 sequence (DNA): TGTGCCAGCAGCCAAGTAACAGACCCCCGGGAGACCCAGTACTTC. This gives the protein CASSQVTDPRETQYF.

This clonotype was seen many times. The chain combines TRBV10-3 with TRBJ2-7; D remains ambiguous. The V gene lost 3 bases and the J gene lost 4 bases, with 10 bases spanning the gap. The V gene's germline CDR1 is ENHRY and CDR2 SYGVKD. This CDR3 has 13 amino acids. The CDR3 region is CAISEGPEYEQYF. CDR3 DNA sequence: TGTGCCATCAGTGAAGGTCCGGAATACGAGCAGTACTTC.

The chain has TRBV7-2 and TRBJ2-1; TRBD2 might be the D (6 bases). The V gene lost 5 bases and the J gene lost 10 bases, with 18 bases spanning the gap. The CDR3 is made up of 14 amino acids. Germline loops: CDR1 SGHTA, CDR2 FQGNSA. The CDR3 region has the DNA TGTGCCAGCAGCCTGGCTAGCGCGCTCCCCGAGCAGTTCTTC. Protein sequence: CASSLASALPEQFF. The full variable domain, rest sourced from reference TRBV7-2 and TRBJ2-1, is GAGVSQSPSNKVTEKGKDVELRCDPISGHTALYWYRQSLGQGLEFLIYFQGNSAPDKSGLPSDRFSAERTGGSVSTLTIQRTQQEDSAVYLCASSLASALPEQFFGPGTRLTVL.